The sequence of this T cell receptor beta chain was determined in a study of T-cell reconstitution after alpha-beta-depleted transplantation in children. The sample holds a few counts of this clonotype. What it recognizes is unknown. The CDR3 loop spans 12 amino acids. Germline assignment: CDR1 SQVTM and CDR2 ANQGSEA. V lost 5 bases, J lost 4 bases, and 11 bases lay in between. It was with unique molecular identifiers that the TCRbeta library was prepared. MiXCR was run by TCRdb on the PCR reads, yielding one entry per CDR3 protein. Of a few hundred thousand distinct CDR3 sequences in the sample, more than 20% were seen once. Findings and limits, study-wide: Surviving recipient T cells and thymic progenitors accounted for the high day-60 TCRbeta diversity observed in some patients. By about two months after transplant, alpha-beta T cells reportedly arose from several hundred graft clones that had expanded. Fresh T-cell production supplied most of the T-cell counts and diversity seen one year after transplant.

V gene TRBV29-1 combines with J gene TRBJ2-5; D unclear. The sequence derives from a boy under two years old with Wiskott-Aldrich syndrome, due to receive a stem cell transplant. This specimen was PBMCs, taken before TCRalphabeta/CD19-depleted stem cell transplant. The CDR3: CSVSRVLETQYF. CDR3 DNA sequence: TGCAGCGTTTCTAGGGTTTTAGAGACCCAGTACTTC.